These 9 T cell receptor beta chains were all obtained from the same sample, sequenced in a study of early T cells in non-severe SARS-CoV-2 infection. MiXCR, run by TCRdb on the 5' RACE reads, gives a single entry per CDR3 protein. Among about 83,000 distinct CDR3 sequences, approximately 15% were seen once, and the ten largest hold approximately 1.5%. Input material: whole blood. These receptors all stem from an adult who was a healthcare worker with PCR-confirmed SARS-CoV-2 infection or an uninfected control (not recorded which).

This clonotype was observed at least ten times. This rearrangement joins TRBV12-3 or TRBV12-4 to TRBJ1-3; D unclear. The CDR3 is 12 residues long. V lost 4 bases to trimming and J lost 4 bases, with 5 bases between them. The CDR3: CASSSAGNTIYF. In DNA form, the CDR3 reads TGTGCCAGCAGTTCGGCCGGAAACACCATATATTTT.

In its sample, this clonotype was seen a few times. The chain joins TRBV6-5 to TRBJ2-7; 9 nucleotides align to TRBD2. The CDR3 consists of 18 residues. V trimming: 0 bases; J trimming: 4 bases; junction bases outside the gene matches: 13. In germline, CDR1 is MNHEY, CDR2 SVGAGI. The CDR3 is CASSYSGVGLAGLYEQYF. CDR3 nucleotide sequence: TGTGCCAGCAGTTACTCGGGCGTAGGGCTAGCGGGATTATACGAGCAGTACTTC.

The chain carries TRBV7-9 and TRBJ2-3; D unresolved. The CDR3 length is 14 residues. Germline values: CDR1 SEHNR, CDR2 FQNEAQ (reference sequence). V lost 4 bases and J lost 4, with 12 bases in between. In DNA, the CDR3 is TGTGCCAGCAGCTCCTCCTTGTCCCCAGATACGCAGTATTTT. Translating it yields CASSSSLSPDTQYF.

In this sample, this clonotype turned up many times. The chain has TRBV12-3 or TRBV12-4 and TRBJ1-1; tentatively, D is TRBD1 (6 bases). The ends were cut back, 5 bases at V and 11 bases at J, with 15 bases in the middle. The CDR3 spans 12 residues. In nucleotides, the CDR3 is TGTGCCAGCAGTATTAGAAGGGGGGCGGCTTTCTTT. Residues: CASSIRRGAAFF.

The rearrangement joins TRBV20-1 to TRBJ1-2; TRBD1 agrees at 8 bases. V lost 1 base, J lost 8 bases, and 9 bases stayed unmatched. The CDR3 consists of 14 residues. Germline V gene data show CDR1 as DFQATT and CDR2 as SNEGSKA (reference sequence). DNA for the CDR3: TGCAGTGCTAGAGTCCGAGGACAGGGTTACGGCTACACCTTC. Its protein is CSARVRGQGYGYTF.

The CDR3, as DNA: TGTGCCAGCAGGCTCTCAGGGTTGACTGAAGCTTTCTTT. This sequence encodes CASRLSGLTEAFF. V gene TRBV6-2 or TRBV6-3 combines with J gene TRBJ1-1; a possible D gene is TRBD1 (5 bases). V lost 6 bases, J lost 5 bases, and 13 bases lay in between. Per germline, CDR1 MNHEY and CDR2 SVGEGT. The CDR3 runs to 13 residues.

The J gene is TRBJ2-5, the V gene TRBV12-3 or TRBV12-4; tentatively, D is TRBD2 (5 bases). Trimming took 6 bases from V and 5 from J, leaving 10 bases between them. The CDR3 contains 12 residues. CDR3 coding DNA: TGTGCCAGCAGGGAGGATCGGGAGACCCAGTACTTC. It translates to CASREDRETQYF.

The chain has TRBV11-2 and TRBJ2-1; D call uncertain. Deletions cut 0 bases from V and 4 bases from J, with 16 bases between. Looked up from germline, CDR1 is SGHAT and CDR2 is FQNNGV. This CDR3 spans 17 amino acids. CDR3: CASSLDVLQSSYNEQFF. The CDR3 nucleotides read TGTGCCAGCAGCTTAGACGTTTTGCAGAGCTCTTACAATGAGCAGTTCTTC.

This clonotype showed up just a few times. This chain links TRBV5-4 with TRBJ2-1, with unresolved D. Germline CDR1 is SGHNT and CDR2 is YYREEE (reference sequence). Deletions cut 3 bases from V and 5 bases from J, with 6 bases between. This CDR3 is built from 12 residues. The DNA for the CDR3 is TGTGCCAGCAGCTGGGCCGACAATGAGCAGTTCTTC. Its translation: CASSWADNEQFF.